Shown below are 14 T cell receptor beta chains from a single sample sequenced in a study of regulatory T cells in long-lasting Graves disease. Time point in this sample: persistent/refractory GD, antithyroid drugs over 5 years with positive TRAb. PBMC-derived RNA was used for the TCR library. CDR3-region Arm-PCR and iRepertoire HTBI primers produced the TCR beta libraries. TCRdb recomputed calls from the multiplex PCR reads with MiXCR, one row per CDR3 protein. The sample shows about 460,000 distinct CDR3 sequences, around a fifth of them seen only once. Source: peripheral blood mononuclear cells (PBMCs), taken when the disease was refractory, from a patient treated with antithyroid drugs. The receptors originated from a female donor with Graves disease.

This clonotype occurred many times. The rearrangement links TRBV3-1 to TRBJ1-4; 7 bases match TRBD1. Germline CDR1 and CDR2: LGHDT and YNNKEL (reference sequence). Unmatched junction bases numbered 2, after V lost 1 base and J lost 6 bases. The CDR3 runs to 14 residues. The CDR3 bases are TGTGCCAGCAGCCAAGTCAGGGGGGATGAAAAACTGTTTTTT. It specifies CASSQVRGDEKLFF.

The chain recombines TRBV6-2 or TRBV6-3 with TRBJ1-6; D perhaps matches TRBD1 (6 bases). The CDR3 runs to 15 residues. V shed 6 bases and J shed 9 bases, with 18 bases lying between them. Looked up from germline, CDR1 is MNHEY and CDR2 is SVGEGT. The CDR3 coding sequence is TGTGCCAGCAGCCCACCACAGGGAATGAGTTCACCCCTCCACTTT. Translation gives CASSPPQGMSSPLHF.

This chain joins TRBV11-3 and TRBJ1-4; TRBD1 might be the D (5 bases). This CDR3 is built from 15 residues. The ends were cut back, 5 bases at V and 7 bases at J, with 17 bases in the middle. Germline V lookup: CDR1 SGHNT, CDR2 YENEEA. CDR3 DNA sequence: TGTGCCAGCAGCCAAGCGGGGGTAGGGAGTGAAAAACTGTTTTTT. Protein: CASSQAGVGSEKLFF.

J is TRBJ1-1 and V is TRBV20-1, with D unclear. Germline assignment: CDR1 DFQATT and CDR2 SNEGSKA (reference sequence). CDR3 length: 11 amino acids. V lost 2 bases, J lost 4 bases, and 5 bases lay in between. The CDR3 here is CSARRVTEAFF. CDR3 nucleotide sequence: TGCAGTGCTAGACGGGTCACTGAAGCTTTCTTT.

The rearrangement uses TRBV10-3 and TRBJ1-1; maybe TRBD1 (6 bases). CDR1 and CDR2 from the germline V gene are ENHRY and SYGVKD. Trimming cost V 0 bases and J 1 base, with 6 bases left between them. CDR3 size: 14 residues. CDR3 amino acids: CAISESGGNTEAFF. In DNA, the CDR3 is TGTGCCATCAGTGAGTCAGGGGGGAACACTGAAGCTTTCTTT.

The rearrangement links TRBV3-1 to TRBJ2-5; possibly TRBD2 for D (6 bases). The CDR3 is 14 amino acids. The germline V and J ends were trimmed by 0 bases and 7 bases, with 12 bases remaining between them. Germline V gene sequence: CDR1 LGHDT, CDR2 YNNKEL (reference sequence). This CDR3 reads CASSQDAGMGTQYF. CDR3 in DNA: TGTGCCAGCAGCCAAGACGCGGGGATGGGGACCCAGTACTTC.

J is TRBJ2-1 and V is TRBV28, with TRBD1 matching over 7 bases. The junction had 7 bases not matched to a gene; V was cut back by 5 bases and J by 3 bases. The CDR3 is 15 residues long. Looked up from germline, CDR1 is MDHEN and CDR2 is SYDVKM. CDR3 protein: CASSQGVPFYNEQFF. Written as DNA, the CDR3 is TGTGCCAGCAGTCAGGGGGTACCATTCTACAATGAGCAGTTCTTC.

This clonotype was seen many times. This chain links TRBV6-1 with TRBJ1-2; 7 nucleotides align to TRBD1. With V trimmed by 6 bases and J by 4 bases, 5 bases remained unmatched. The germline gives CDR1 MNHNS, CDR2 SASEGT. This CDR3 has 13 amino acids. This CDR3 is CASSIRDSYGYTF. The DNA for the CDR3 is TGTGCCAGCAGCATCCGGGACAGCTATGGCTACACCTTC.

This clonotype has a count of ten or more. This chain connects TRBV12-3 or TRBV12-4 to TRBJ2-4, with a tentative D call TRBD1 (5 bases). V shed 2 bases and J shed 6 bases, with 11 bases lying between them. There are 14 residues in the CDR3. The CDR3 loop is CASSLRYRRNIQYF. The DNA of the CDR3 is TGTGCCAGCAGTTTAAGGTACAGGAGAAACATTCAGTACTTC.

This clonotype has at least ten counts. V and J are TRBV2 and TRBJ2-6, with D perhaps TRBD1 (6 bases). This CDR3 region has 15 residues. Germline V gene sequence: CDR1 SNHLY, CDR2 FYNNEI. V was clipped by 6 bases and J by 4 bases, with 13 bases between them. DNA of the CDR3: TGTGCCAGCAGGGCGCAGGGGAACGGGGCCAACGTCCTGACTTTC. Residues: CASRAQGNGANVLTF.

This clonotype occurred many times. The chain has TRBV2 and TRBJ2-7, with D perhaps TRBD1 or TRBD2 (5 bases each). This CDR3 is 13 amino acids long. The V end was cut by 7 bases, the J end by 3 bases, with 13 bases between. Germline lookup yields CDR1 SNHLY and CDR2 FYNNEI. CDR3 bases: TGTGCCAGCATCCGGGACCTCTACTACGAGCAGTACTTC. Residues: CASIRDLYYEQYF. Full variable domain (missing parts from reference TRBV2 and TRBJ2-7): EPEVTQTPSHQVTQMGQEVILRCVPISNHLYFYWYRQILGQKVEFLVSFYNNEISEKSEIFDDQFSVERPDGSNFTLKIRSTKLEDSAMYFCASIRDLYYEQYFGPGTRLTVT.

A few counts support this clonotype. The V and J genes are TRBV5-1 and TRBJ2-6; TRBD2 is a possible D gene (6 bases). Trimming removed 4 bases from V and 4 bases from J, with 21 bases in between. CDR3 length: 18 amino acids. Looked up from germline, CDR1 is SGHRS and CDR2 is YFSETQ. CDR3 DNA: TGCGCCAGCAGCCCCGGGGGAGCGGGTACTGGCGGGGCCAACGTCCTGACTTTC. This codes for CASSPGGAGTGGANVLTF.

The chain is built from TRBV15 and TRBJ2-2; 12 bases align to TRBD1. The J segment lost 7 bases and the V segment lost 4 bases, leaving 4 bases of the junction unmatched. This CDR3 is built from 15 residues. Germline V gene lookup returns CDR1 LNHNV and CDR2 YYDKDF (reference sequence). The CDR3 sequence: CATSKGQGAHGELFF. The CDR3 DNA reads TGTGCCACCAGCAAGGGACAGGGGGCTCACGGGGAGCTGTTTTTT.

Concerning this clonotype itself: Possible read error: a much larger clone is one base away. The chain couples TRBV27 to TRBJ1-2, with 7 positions matching TRBD1. V trimming: 2 bases; J trimming: 3 bases; junction bases outside the gene matches: 15. The CDR3 extends over 18 amino acids. The germline V gene has CDR1 MNHEY and CDR2 SMNVEV (reference sequence). In DNA form, the CDR3 reads TGTGCCAGCAGTTTAAGGGGCCCAGGGACAGCTACTGACTATGGCTACACCTTC. Translated: CASSLRGPGTATDYGYTF.